This T cell receptor (beta chain) was captured by sequencing in a study of T cell changes during pregnancy in multiple sclerosis. The repertoire was sequenced with immunoSEQ multiplex PCR; TCRdb's copy has only in-frame clones and lacks some. The data hold around 60,000 clones, with about 89% observed a single time. This clonotype originated in a female donor in good health, enrolled as a control in a pregnancy study. The material was CD4+ T cells from peripheral blood mononuclear cells, obtained after pregnancy.

The CDR3 bases are TGTGCCAGTACCGAGACCAGGGACAGGAGATTTGGCTACACCTTC. It codes for CASTETRDRRFGYTF. This chain joins TRBV19 and TRBJ1-2, with 8 positions matching TRBD1. The V gene's germline CDR1 is LNHDA and CDR2 SQIVND (reference sequence). The CDR3 is made up of 15 amino acids. V lost 7 bases, J lost 7 bases, and 14 bases stayed unmatched.